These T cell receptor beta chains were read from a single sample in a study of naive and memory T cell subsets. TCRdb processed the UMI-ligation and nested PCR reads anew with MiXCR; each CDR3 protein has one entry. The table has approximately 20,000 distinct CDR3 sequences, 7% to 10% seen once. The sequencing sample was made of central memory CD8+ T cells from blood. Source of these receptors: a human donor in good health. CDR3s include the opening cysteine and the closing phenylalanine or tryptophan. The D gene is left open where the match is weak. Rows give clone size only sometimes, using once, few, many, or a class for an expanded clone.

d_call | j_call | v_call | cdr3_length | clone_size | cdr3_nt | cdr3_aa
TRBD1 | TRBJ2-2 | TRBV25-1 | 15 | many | TGTGCCAGCACGAGTGGAGACAGGGACACCGGGGAGCTGTTTTTT | CASTSGDRDTGELFF
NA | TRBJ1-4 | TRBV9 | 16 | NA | TGTGCCAGCAGCGCGAGGGAGGATCCAACTAATGAAAAACTGTTTTTT | CASSAREDPTNEKLFF
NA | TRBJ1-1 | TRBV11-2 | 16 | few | TGTGCCAGCAGCACGAGATACATTAGGATGAACACTGAAGCTTTCTTT | CASSTRYIRMNTEAFF
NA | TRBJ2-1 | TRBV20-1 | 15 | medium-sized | TGCAGTGCTAGAGATCTGACAGTCGCCTACAATGAGCAGTTCTTC | CSARDLTVAYNEQFF
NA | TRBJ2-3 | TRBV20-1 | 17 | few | TGCAGTGCCACCTATGGGGAGCAGGGTGTCCGGACAGATACGCAGTATTTT | CSATYGEQGVRTDTQYF
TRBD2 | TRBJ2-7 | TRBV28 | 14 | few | TGTGCCAGCGCGAGCGGGATATCGCTTTACGAGCAGTACTTC | CASASGISLYEQYF
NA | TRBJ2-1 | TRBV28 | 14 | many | TGTGCCAGCAGTATAGCAGGGCCTTACAATGAGCAGTTCTTC | CASSIAGPYNEQFF
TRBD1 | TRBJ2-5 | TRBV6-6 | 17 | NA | TGTGCCAGCAGTTACCCCCCGACAGGGGAGTATCGAGAGACCCAGTACTTC | CASSYPPTGEYRETQYF
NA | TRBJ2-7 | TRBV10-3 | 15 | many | TGTGCCATCAGTCCTACCTTGGACGTCGCCTACGAGCAGTACTTC | CAISPTLDVAYEQYF
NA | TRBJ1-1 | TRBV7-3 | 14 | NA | TGTGCCAGCAGCCAATATGGGGGGGACTTAAAAGCTTTCTTT | CASSQYGGDLKAFF
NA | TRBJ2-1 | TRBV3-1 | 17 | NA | TGTGCCAGCAGCCAAGATCTTGGGCCACGAAGGGACAATGAGCAGTTCTTC | CASSQDLGPRRDNEQFF
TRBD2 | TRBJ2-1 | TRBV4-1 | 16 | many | TGCGCCAGCAGCCAAGGGACTAGCGGGATGAAGGTTGAGCAGTTCTTC | CASSQGTSGMKVEQFF
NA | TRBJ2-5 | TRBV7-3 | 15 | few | TGTGCCAGCAGCTGGGGGGTGGACTCTCAAGAGACCCAGTACTTC | CASSWGVDSQETQYF
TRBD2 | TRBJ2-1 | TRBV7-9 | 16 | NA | TGTGCCAGCAGCTTATGGACTAGCGGGAGGTTGGATGAGCAGTTCTTC | CASSLWTSGRLDEQFF
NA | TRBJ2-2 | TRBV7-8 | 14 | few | TGTGCCAGCAGCTTAGCGGAGGTTGTCGGGGAGCTGTTTTTT | CASSLAEVVGELFF
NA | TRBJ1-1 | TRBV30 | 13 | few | TGTGCCTGGAACCCTGACCGGAACACTGAAGCTTTCTTT | CAWNPDRNTEAFF
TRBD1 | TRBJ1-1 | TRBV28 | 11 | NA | TGTGCCAGCAGTTTGACAGGGCGAGCTTTCTTT | CASSLTGRAFF
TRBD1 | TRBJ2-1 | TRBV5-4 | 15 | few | TGTGCCAGCAGCTTGGGACAGGGTCTTTGGAATGAGCAGTTCTTC | CASSLGQGLWNEQFF
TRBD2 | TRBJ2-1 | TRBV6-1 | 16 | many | TGTGCCAGCAGTGAAGGGGCGGGAGGGTCCTACAATGAGCAGTTCTTC | CASSEGAGGSYNEQFF
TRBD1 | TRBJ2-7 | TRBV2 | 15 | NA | TGTGCCAGCAGAGACACAGGGGATCGATCCTACGAGCAGTACTTC | CASRDTGDRSYEQYF
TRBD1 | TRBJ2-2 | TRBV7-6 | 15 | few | TGTGCCAGCAGCACCGGGACAGATTACACCGGGGAGCTGTTTTTT | CASSTGTDYTGELFF
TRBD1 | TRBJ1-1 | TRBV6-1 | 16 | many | TGTGCCAGCAGTTACCGACAGGGACGGCAGAACACTGAAGCTTTCTTT | CASSYRQGRQNTEAFF
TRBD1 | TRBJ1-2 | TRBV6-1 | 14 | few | TGTGCCAGCAGTGTTTGGGACAGCGACTATGGCTACACCTTC | CASSVWDSDYGYTF
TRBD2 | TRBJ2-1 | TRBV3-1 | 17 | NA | TGTGCCAGCAGCCAAGAGGGTTGGACTAGCGGGAGGGATGAGCAGTTCTTC | CASSQEGWTSGRDEQFF
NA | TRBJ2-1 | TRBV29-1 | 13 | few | TGCAGCGTTGAAGACGACAGGTACAATGAGCAGTTCTTC | CSVEDDRYNEQFF
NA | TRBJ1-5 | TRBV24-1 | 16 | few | TGTGCCACCAGTGATTCGACGGAGTGGCACGTTCCGCCCCAGCATTTT | CATSDSTEWHVPPQHF
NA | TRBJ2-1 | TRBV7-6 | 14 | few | TGTGCCAGCAGCTTAGCGGGCTCTGGCAATGAGCAGTTCTTC | CASSLAGSGNEQFF
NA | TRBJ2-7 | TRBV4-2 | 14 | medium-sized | TGTGCCAGCAGCCAAGAGGACAGCCGGTACGAGCAGTACTTC | CASSQEDSRYEQYF
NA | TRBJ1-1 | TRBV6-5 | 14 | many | TGTGCCAGCAGTTTAACAGAGGGCCGCACTGAAGCTTTCTTT | CASSLTEGRTEAFF
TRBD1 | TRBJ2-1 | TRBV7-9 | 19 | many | TGTGCCAGCAGCTTTTTGTCTGGGACAGGGGATTTCCCCTTCAATGAGCAGTTCTTC | CASSFLSGTGDFPFNEQFF
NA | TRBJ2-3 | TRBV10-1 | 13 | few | TGCGCCAGCAGTGGAGGTACAGCAGATACGCAGTATTTT | CASSGGTADTQYF
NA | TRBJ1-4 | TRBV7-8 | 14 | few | TGTGCCAGCAGCTCGCGGGACTTCCAGGGGAAACTGTTTTTT | CASSSRDFQGKLFF
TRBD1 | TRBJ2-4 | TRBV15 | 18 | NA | TGTGCCACCAGCACCCAGAGCTGGGACAGGGAAGATCGAAACATTCAGTACTTC | CATSTQSWDREDRNIQYF
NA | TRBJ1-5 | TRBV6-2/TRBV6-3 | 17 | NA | TGTGCCAGCAGTTACTCGGACAATTTCTATAGCAATCAGCCCCAGCATTTT | CASSYSDNFYSNQPQHF
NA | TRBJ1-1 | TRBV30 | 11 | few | TGTGCCTGGAGTAGGAAGATTGAAGCTTTCTTT | CAWSRKIEAFF
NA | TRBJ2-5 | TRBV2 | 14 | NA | TGTGCCAGAAAGGGTGGAGGATGGGGAGAGACCCAGTACTTC | CARKGGGWGETQYF